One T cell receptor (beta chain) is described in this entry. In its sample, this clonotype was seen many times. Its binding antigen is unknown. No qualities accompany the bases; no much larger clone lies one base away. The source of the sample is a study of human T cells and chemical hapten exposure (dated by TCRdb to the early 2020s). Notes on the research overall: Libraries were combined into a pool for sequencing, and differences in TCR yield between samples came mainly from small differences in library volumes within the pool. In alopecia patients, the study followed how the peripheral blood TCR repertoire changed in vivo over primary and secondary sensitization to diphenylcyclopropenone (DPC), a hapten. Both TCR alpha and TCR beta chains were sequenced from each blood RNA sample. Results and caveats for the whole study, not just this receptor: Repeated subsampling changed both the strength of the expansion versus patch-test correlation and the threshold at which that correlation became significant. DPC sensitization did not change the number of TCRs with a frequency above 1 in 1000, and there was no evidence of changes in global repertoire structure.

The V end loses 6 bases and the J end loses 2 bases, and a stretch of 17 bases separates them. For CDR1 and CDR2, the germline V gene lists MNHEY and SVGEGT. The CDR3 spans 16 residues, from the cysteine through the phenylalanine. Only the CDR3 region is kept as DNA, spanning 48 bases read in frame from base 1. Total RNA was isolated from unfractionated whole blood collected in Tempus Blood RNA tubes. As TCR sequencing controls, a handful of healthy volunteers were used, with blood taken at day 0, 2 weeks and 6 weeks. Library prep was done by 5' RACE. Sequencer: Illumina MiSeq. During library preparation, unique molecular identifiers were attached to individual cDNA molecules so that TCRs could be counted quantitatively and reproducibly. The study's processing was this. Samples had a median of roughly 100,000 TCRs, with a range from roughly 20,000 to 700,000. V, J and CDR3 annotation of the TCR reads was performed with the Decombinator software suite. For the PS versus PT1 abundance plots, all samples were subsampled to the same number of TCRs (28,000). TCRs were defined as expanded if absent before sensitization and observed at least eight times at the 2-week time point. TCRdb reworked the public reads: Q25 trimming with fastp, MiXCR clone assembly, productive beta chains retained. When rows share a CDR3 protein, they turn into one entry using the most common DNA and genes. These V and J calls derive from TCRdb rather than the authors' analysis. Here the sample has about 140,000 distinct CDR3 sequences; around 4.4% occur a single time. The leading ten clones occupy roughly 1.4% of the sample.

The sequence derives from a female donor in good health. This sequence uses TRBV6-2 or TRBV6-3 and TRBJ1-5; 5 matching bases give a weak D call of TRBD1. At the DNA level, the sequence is TGTGCCAGCAGCCCGAGTAGGGGAATGGGCAATCAGCCCCAGCATTTT. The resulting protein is CASSPSRGMGNQPQHF.